A single sample gave rise to the 24 T cell receptor beta chains below, sequenced in a study of blood T cells in healthy people across ages (dated by TCRdb to between 2014 and 2017). Libraries were built with 5' RACE. Sequencer: Illumina HiSeq 2500. A second PCR of about 6 to 11 cycles was run with a J-beta primer mix and a sample-barcoded 5' primer. TCRdb passed the public sequencing reads through fastp at Q25 and MiXCR, retaining productive beta sequences. Rows are unified per CDR3 protein, each entry keeping the most common DNA and genes. The table for this sample lists hundreds of thousands of distinct CDR3 sequences; around a fifth of them were counted only once. Approximately 3.6% of the sample goes to the ten largest clones. Material: blood. The origin of the receptors is a man in his 70s in good health.

This clonotype was seen a few times. V is TRBV29-1 and J is TRBJ2-5; 7 positions match TRBD1. The DNA matches TRBJ2-7 better at its end, which makes the J call doubtful. The CDR3 has 14 amino acids. Germline CDR1 reads SQVTM; CDR2 reads ANQGSEA. The CDR3 spells CSVYTGERPYEQYF. Here the CDR3 DNA reads TGCAGCGTCTACACAGGGGAAAGACCCTACGAGCAGTACTTC.

This rearrangement joins TRBV6-2 or TRBV6-3 to TRBJ2-5; TRBD2 might be the D (5 bases). The V end lost 0 bases, the J end lost 6 bases, and 20 bases lay between the germline ends. Germline lookup yields CDR1 MNHEY and CDR2 SVGEGT. This CDR3 comprises 17 residues. CDR3 in DNA: TGTGCCAGCAGTTACTCGAGCTTCGGGATTGGTAGGAAGACCCAGTACTTC. It translates to CASSYSSFGIGRKTQYF.

This clonotype has a handful of counts. The CDR3 DNA follows: TGTGCCAGCAGCATCCCGGGACAGCAAGAGACCCAGTACTTC. Its translation is CASSIPGQQETQYF. The chain is built from TRBV21-1 and TRBJ2-5; the table gives TRBD1 as D, unverified against the DNA. TRBV21-1 is recorded as a pseudogene. There are 14 residues in the CDR3.

The V gene is TRBV5-1, the J gene TRBJ2-2; D unclear. V was shortened by 6 bases and J by 1 base, with 13 bases between the two germline ends. The germline V gene has CDR1 SGHRS and CDR2 YFSETQ. This CDR3 comprises 15 residues. Written as DNA, the CDR3 is TGCGCCAGCACCCAGTACGGCATGAACACCGGGGAGCTGTTTTTT. Protein sequence: CASTQYGMNTGELFF.

This clonotype has a handful of counts. V gene TRBV12-3 or TRBV12-4 combines with J gene TRBJ2-1; D is ambiguous. The J call could be wrong; TRBJ2-5 is a better fit for the DNA end. The CDR3 extends over 14 amino acids. The CDR3 DNA sequence: TGTGCCAGCAGTTTCACCGCAGAGAAGGGGACCCAGTACTTC. Its translation: CASSFTAEKGTQYF.

Only one count was recorded for this clonotype. A much larger clone differs by one base, so this may be a read error. The chain is built from TRBV12-3 or TRBV12-4 and TRBJ2-3; 7 bases are a match to TRBD2. This CDR3 contains 16 residues. DNA of the CDR3: TGTGCCAGCAGTTCCCAGAGCGGGGCTAGCACAGATGCGCAGTATTTT. Its protein is CASSSQSGASTDAQYF.

This clonotype was counted only a few times. J is TRBJ1-1 and V is TRBV6-2 or TRBV6-3, with no clear D. This CDR3 is 14 amino acids long. CDR1 and CDR2 from the germline V gene are MNHEY and SVGEGT. Trimming pared 6 bases from V and 6 bases from J, leaving 17 bases between. The CDR3 DNA reads TGTGCCAGCAGCCGGGGTGCGGGAGGCTCTGAAGCTTTCTTT. As protein: CASSRGAGGSEAFF.

The V and J genes are TRBV29-1 and TRBJ2-4; 12 nucleotides line up with TRBD2. The germline V gene encodes CDR1 SQVTM and CDR2 ANQGSEA. The V segment lost 7 bases and the J segment 3 bases; nucleotides outside the gene matches: 10. The CDR3 consists of 16 residues. The CDR3 protein is CSAAGLAGFVKNIQYF. In DNA, the CDR3 is TGCAGCGCCGCAGGACTAGCGGGGTTCGTCAAAAACATTCAGTACTTC.

The chain carries TRBV27 and TRBJ2-1; 8 bases line up with TRBD2. The CDR3 extends over 14 amino acids. The V segment lost 0 bases and the J segment 9 bases; nucleotides outside the gene matches: 4. Germline lookup yields CDR1 MNHEY and CDR2 SMNVEV (reference sequence). CDR3 sequence: CASSLSAGGSEQFF. The CDR3 nucleotides are TGTGCCAGCAGTTTATCTGCGGGGGGCAGTGAGCAGTTCTTC.

This clonotype was recorded a few times. J is TRBJ1-1 and V is TRBV5-5; 7 bases are shared with TRBD1. CDR1 is SGHKS, CDR2 YYEKEE, per germline (reference sequence). The CDR3 runs 16 residues. After removal of 3 bases from V and 1 base from J, the junction contained 9 bases not matched to a gene. CDR3 coding DNA: TGTGCCAGCAGCTCGCCTGGACAGGCCAGGAACACTGAAGCTTTCTTT. It encodes CASSSPGQARNTEAFF.

In its sample, this clonotype was seen a few times. The chain is built from TRBV29-1 and TRBJ2-5, with TRBD2 identical over 10 bases. With the DNA end fitting TRBJ2-7 better, the J assignment may be wrong. CDR3 length: 14 residues. Germline CDR1 reads SQVTM; CDR2 reads ANQGSEA. The CDR3 DNA reads TGCAGCGTAATTACTAGCGGGAAGGCCTACGAGCAGTACTTC. Translated, it gives CSVITSGKAYEQYF.

The table lists this clonotype with a few counts. The junction differs from germline at one of its ends, possibly a read error. The chain employs TRBV5-6 and TRBJ2-1; D gene uncertain. This CDR3 comprises 15 residues. CDR1 and CDR2 (germline): SGHDT, YYEEEE. The CDR3 spells CASSLAFGSLNEQSF. The CDR3 coding sequence is TGTGCCAGCAGCTTGGCCTTTGGGTCGCTCAATGAGCAGTCCTTC. Based on the CDR3 plus reference TRBV5-6 and TRBJ2-1, the full variable domain is DAGVTQSPTHLIKTRGQQVTLRCSPKSGHDTVSWYQQALGQGPQFIFQYYEEEERQRGNFPDRFSGHQFPNYSSELNVNALLLGDSALYLCASSLAFGSLNEQSFGPGTRLTVL.

The chain has TRBV5-1 and TRBJ2-3; D is possibly TRBD2 (6 bases). Germline V lookup: CDR1 SGHRS, CDR2 YFSETQ. The V end lost 0 bases, the J end lost 4 bases, and 18 bases lay between the germline ends. The CDR3 sequence is 17 residues long. The DNA of the CDR3 is TGCGCCAGCAGCTTGGCCTACAGGAAGCGGGCGCCAGATACGCAGTATTTT. Its translation is CASSLAYRKRAPDTQYF.

A few counts support this clonotype. J is TRBJ2-3 and V is TRBV5-1; no definite D call. Germline-derived CDR1 and CDR2 are SGHRS and YFSETQ. The V and J ends lost 0 bases and 3 bases respectively, with 8 bases between them. The CDR3 length is 14 residues. Here the CDR3 reads CASSLVVGTDTQYF. Written as DNA, the CDR3 is TGCGCCAGCAGCTTGGTGGTCGGTACAGATACGCAGTATTTT.

The chain links TRBV27 to TRBJ2-5, with 8 nucleotides matching TRBD2. The better agreement between TRBJ2-1 and the DNA end casts doubt on the J call. The CDR3 is 15 residues long. In germline, CDR1 is MNHEY, CDR2 SMNVEV (reference sequence). In DNA, the CDR3 is TGTGCCAGCACCTCGGGTAGCGGGGAATACAATGAGCAGTTCTTC. As protein: CASTSGSGEYNEQFF.

In its sample, this clonotype was seen a few times. V is TRBV20-1 and J is TRBJ2-2; D gene ambiguous. CDR1 DFQATT and CDR2 SNEGSKA come from the germline V gene (reference sequence). The CDR3 consists of 14 residues. Trimming took 4 bases from V and 1 from J, leaving 10 bases between them. The CDR3: CSATNYQNTGELFF. The CDR3 nucleotides read TGCAGTGCTACCAATTACCAGAACACCGGGGAGCTGTTTTTT.

This clonotype was found a few times. The CDR3 here is CSARNRDGGLLQETQYF. As DNA, the CDR3 is TGCAGTGCTAGAAACCGGGACGGGGGATTGTTACAAGAGACCCAGTACTTC. V is TRBV20-1 and J is TRBJ2-5, with TRBD2 as a possible D gene (6 bases). The V end was cut by 2 bases, the J end by 2 bases, with 21 bases between. This CDR3 is 17 amino acids long. Germline CDR1 DFQATT, CDR2 SNEGSKA (reference sequence).

As for this clonotype: At one boundary the junction diverges from the germline segment, which might be a read error. The V and J genes are TRBV28 and TRBJ1-5; unclear D gene. CDR3 length: 12 residues. Germline V lookup: CDR1 MDHEN, CDR2 SYDVKM. The CDR3 is CASSSTSSIFSF. The CDR3 DNA reads as TGTGCCAGCAGTTCGACAAGTTCCATTTTTAGTTTT.

V usage is TRBV20-1 and J usage is TRBJ2-5; D unclear. V was trimmed by 6 bases and J by 1 base, leaving 12 bases between them. CDR3 length: 13 residues. Germline values: CDR1 DFQATT, CDR2 SNEGSKA (reference sequence). This CDR3 reads CSANSGSQETQYF. Written as DNA, the CDR3 is TGCAGTGCCAATTCCGGGTCCCAAGAGACCCAGTACTTC.

This clonotype has just a few counts. This rearrangement joins TRBV28 to TRBJ2-6; 7 nucleotides align to TRBD1. Germline lookup yields CDR1 MDHEN and CDR2 SYDVKM. Unmatched junction bases numbered 3, after V lost 1 base and J lost 0 bases. The CDR3 is 17 amino acids. The CDR3 sequence: CASSLFGTASGANVLTF. CDR3 sequence (DNA): TGTGCCAGCAGTTTATTCGGGACAGCCTCTGGGGCCAACGTCCTGACTTTC.

This chain links TRBV6-5 with TRBJ2-7; D is unclear. V lost 6 bases and J lost 1, with 13 bases in between. The CDR3 sequence is 14 residues long. Germline CDR1 MNHEY, CDR2 SVGAGI. The CDR3: CASRDDLPSYEQYF. The DNA for the CDR3 is TGTGCCAGCAGAGACGATCTCCCTTCCTACGAGCAGTACTTC.

This clonotype has a single count. The germline gene is not matched at one end of the junction; a read error may be the cause. The chain recombines TRBV29-1 with TRBJ2-1; D is unresolved. Gene TRBJ2-5 matches the end of the DNA better, so the J call may be wrong. The CDR3 is 13 amino acids. The germline CDR1 and CDR2 sequences are SQVTM and ANQGSEA. The CDR3 sequence is CSVEPQYQGTQYF. CDR3 DNA: TGCAGCGTTGAGCCACAGTATCAAGGGACCCAGTACTTC.

This clonotype appeared a few times. CDR3 in amino acids: CSVGGGAPENEKLFF. The CDR3 coding sequence is TGCAGCGTTGGCGGAGGGGCGCCGGAGAATGAAAAACTGTTTTTT. This sequence joins TRBV29-1 and TRBJ1-4; D perhaps matches TRBD1 (5 bases). V lost 4 bases to trimming and J lost 5 bases, with 17 bases between them. Germline lookup yields CDR1 SQVTM and CDR2 ANQGSEA. This CDR3 is built from 15 residues.

V is TRBV20-1 and J is TRBJ2-1; 8 nucleotides agree with TRBD2. Germline loops: CDR1 DFQATT, CDR2 SNEGSKA (reference sequence). Unmatched junction bases numbered 0, after V lost 5 bases and J lost 0 bases. This CDR3 comprises 13 residues. This CDR3 is CSALAGSYNEQFF. The DNA of the CDR3 is TGCAGTGCTCTAGCGGGCTCCTACAATGAGCAGTTCTTC.